The sequence of this T cell receptor (beta chain) was determined in a study of T cell responses to AZD1222 COVID-19 vaccine. From germline, CDR1 is SEHNR and CDR2 FQNEAQ (reference sequence). Trimming took 3 bases from V and 0 from J, leaving 14 bases between them. There are 17 residues in the CDR3. Details on this clone: The antigen is unknown.

Pooling was applied to second doses at about 4 or about 12 weeks. Sequencing used immunoSEQ multiplex PCR; TCRdb keeps in-frame clones, though not all of them. The profile shows fewer than 150,000 clones, more than 70% of them singletons. The study, taken as a whole, reports: Epitopes outside B.1.351 and B.1.1.7 mutated regions reportedly drew nearly half of spike TCRs. Two doses of AZD1222 preceded a rise in Spike-specific TCR breadth and depth.

Source: peripheral blood, taken 28 days after the second AZD1222 dose. This rearrangement joins TRBV7-9 to TRBJ1-4; D not resolved. The receptor was isolated from an adult who received the AZD1222 COVID-19 vaccine. The CDR3 DNA follows: TGTGCCAGCAGCTTGCCGGGCCTAAAAGCAACTAATGAAAAACTGTTTTTT. This sequence encodes CASSLPGLKATNEKLFF.